This TCR beta chain emerged from a study of Graves' ophthalmopathy and Graves' hyperthyroidism. The study's findings and limits: Blood repertoires reportedly contained most expanded thyroid clonotypes above 0.001 frequency.

This clonotype was recorded a few times. What it recognizes is unknown. Newly diagnosed hyperthyroidism donors, aged 18 to 65, duration under 2 months. Amplification targeted the TCR beta CDR3 regions, with RNA transcripts as the source material. The first round was an RT-PCR with HTBI primers, and the second round was a multiplex PCR. TCRdb ran MiXCR on the multiplex PCR reads and lists one entry per CDR3 protein. The top ten clones hold approximately 6.5% of a sample with over 500,000 distinct CDR3 sequences, 20% to 25% of them seen once. This CDR3 is 15 amino acids long. V lost 1 base and J lost 4, with 13 bases in between. The germline gives CDR1 LGHNA, CDR2 YSLEER.

V usage is TRBV4-3 and J usage is TRBJ2-5, with D perhaps matching TRBD1 (6 bases). Sequenced material: peripheral blood. This sequence was found in a young woman with stable Graves' hyperthyroidism. Some clones in this sample may be carry-over from other donors' samples. CDR3 sequence reads: CASSQAQGTGETQYF. DNA of the CDR3: TGCGCCAGCAGCCAAGCACAGGGTACGGGAGAGACCCAGTACTTC.